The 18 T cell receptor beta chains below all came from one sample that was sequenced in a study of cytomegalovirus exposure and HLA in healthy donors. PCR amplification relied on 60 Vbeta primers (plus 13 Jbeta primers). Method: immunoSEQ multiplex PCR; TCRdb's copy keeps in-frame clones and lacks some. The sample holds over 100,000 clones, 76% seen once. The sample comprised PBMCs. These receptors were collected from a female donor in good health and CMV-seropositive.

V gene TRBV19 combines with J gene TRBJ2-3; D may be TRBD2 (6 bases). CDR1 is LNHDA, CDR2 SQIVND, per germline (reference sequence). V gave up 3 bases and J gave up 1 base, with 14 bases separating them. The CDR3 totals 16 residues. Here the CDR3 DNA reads TGTGCCAGTAGTATGACATCGGGAGCAGGCACAGATACGCAGTATTTT. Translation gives CASSMTSGAGTDTQYF. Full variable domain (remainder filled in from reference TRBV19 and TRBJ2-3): DGGITQSPKYLFRKEGQNVTLSCEQNLNHDAMYWYRQDPGQGLRLIYYSQIVNDFQKGDIAEGYSVSREKKESFPLTVTSAQKNPTAFYLCASSMTSGAGTDTQYFGPGTRLTVL.

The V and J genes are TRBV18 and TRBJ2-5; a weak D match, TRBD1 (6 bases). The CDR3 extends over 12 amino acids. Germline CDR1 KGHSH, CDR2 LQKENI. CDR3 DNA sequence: TGTGTTACGGACAGTCCACGAGAGACCCAGTACTTC. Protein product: CVTDSPRETQYF. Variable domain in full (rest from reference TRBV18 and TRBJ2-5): NAGVMQNPRHLVRRRGQEARLRCSPMKGHSHVYWYRQLPEEGLKFMVYLQKENIIDESGMPKERFSAEFPKEGPSILRIQQVVRGDSAAYFCVTDSPRETQYFGPGTRLLVL.

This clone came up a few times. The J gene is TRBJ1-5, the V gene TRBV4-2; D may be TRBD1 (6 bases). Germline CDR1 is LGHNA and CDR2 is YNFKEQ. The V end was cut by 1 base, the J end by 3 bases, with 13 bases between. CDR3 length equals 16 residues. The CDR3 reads CASSQGVQGPNQPQHF. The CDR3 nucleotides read TGTGCCAGCAGCCAAGGGGTCCAGGGGCCCAATCAGCCCCAGCATTTT.

The CDR3 loop reads CASSEDEAQPQHF. The CDR3 nucleotides are TGTGCCAGCAGTGAAGATGAAGCTCAGCCCCAGCATTTT. The chain links TRBV6-1 to TRBJ1-5; D is unresolved. The CDR3 covers 13 residues. Trimming took off 1 base at V and 6 bases at J, with 7 bases between the two ends. Looked up from germline, CDR1 is MNHNS and CDR2 is SASEGT.

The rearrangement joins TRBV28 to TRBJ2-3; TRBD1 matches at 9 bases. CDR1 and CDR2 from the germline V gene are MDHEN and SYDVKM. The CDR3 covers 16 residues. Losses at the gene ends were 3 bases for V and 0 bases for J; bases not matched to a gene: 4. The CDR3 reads CASSLIGTGSTDTQYF. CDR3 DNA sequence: TGTGCCAGCAGTTTGATTGGGACAGGGAGCACAGATACGCAGTATTTT.

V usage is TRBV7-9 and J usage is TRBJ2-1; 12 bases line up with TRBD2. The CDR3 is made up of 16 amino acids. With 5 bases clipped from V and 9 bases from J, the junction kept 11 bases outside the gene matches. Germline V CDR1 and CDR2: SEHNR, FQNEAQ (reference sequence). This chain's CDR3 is CASSPLPSGGAGEQFF. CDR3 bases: TGTGCCAGCAGCCCGTTGCCTAGCGGGGGGGCCGGTGAGCAGTTCTTC.

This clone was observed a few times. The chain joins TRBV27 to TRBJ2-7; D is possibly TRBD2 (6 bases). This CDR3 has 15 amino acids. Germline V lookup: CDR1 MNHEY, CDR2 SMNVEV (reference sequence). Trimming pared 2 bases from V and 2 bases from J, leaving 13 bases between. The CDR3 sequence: CASSLGFGGTYEQYF. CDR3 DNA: TGTGCCAGCAGTTTAGGGTTCGGCGGGACCTACGAGCAGTACTTC.

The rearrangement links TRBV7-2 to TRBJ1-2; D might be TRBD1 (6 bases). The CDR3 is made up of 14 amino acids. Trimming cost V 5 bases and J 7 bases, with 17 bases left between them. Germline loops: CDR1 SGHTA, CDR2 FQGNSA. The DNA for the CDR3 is TGTGCCAGCAGCCTCGACTGGACAGCTCCTGGCTACACCTTC. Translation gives CASSLDWTAPGYTF. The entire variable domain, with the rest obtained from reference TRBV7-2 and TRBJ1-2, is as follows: GAGVSQSPSNKVTEKGKDVELRCDPISGHTALYWYRQSLGQGLEFLIYFQGNSAPDKSGLPSDRFSAERTGGSVSTLTIQRTQQEDSAVYLCASSLDWTAPGYTFGSGTRLTVV.

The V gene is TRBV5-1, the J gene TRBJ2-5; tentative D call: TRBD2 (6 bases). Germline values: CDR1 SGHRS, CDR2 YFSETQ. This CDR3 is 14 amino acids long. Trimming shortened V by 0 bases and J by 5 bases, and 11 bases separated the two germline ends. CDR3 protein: CASSLESGRETQYF. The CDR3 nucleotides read TGCGCCAGCAGCTTGGAATCAGGGAGGGAGACCCAGTACTTC.

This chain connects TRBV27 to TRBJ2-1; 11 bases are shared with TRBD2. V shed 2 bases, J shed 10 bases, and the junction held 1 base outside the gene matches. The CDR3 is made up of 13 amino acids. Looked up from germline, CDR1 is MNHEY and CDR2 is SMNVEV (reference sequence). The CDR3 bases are TGTGCCAGCAGTTTACTAGCGGGGGGAGAGCAGTTCTTC. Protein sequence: CASSLLAGGEQFF.

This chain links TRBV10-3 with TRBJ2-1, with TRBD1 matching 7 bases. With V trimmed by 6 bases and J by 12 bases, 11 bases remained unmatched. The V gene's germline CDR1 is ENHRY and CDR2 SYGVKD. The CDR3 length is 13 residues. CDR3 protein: CAIRKQGWDGQFF. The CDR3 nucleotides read TGTGCCATCAGGAAACAGGGGTGGGATGGGCAGTTCTTC.

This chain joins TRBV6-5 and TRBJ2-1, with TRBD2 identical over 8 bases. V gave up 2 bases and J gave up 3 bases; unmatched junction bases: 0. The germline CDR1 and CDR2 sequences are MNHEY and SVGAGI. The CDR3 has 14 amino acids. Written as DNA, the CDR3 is TGTGCCAGCAGTTACACTAGCGGCTACAATGAGCAGTTCTTC. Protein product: CASSYTSGYNEQFF.

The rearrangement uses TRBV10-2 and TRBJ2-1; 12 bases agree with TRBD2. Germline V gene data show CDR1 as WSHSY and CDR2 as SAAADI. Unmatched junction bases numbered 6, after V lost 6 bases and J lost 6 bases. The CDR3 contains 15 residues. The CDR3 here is CASSQTGLAGNEQFF. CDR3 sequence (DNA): TGCGCCAGCAGCCAAACGGGACTAGCGGGCAATGAGCAGTTCTTC.

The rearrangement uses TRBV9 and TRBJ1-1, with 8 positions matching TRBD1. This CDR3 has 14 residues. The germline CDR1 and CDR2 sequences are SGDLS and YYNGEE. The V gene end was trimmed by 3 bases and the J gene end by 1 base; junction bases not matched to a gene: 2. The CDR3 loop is CASSGGTGNTEAFF. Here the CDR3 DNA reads TGTGCCAGCAGCGGAGGGACAGGGAACACTGAAGCTTTCTTT.

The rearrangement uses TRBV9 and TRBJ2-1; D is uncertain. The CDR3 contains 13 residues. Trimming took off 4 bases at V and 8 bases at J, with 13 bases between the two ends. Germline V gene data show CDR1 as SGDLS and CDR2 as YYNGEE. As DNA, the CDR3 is TGTGCCAGCAGCCCCTCCGGGTTTGATGAGCAGTTCTTC. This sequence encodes CASSPSGFDEQFF.

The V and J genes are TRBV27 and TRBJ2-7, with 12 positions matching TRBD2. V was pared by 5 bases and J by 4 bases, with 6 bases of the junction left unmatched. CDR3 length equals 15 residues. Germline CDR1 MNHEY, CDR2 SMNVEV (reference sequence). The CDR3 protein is CASSPGTSGYYEQYF. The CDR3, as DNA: TGTGCCAGCAGTCCAGGGACTAGCGGGTATTACGAGCAGTACTTC.

CDR3 coding DNA: TGTGCCAGCAGTTGGACAGGGATCGTGGGCACTGAAGCTTTCTTT. This codes for CASSWTGIVGTEAFF. The chain carries TRBV2 and TRBJ1-1; 8 positions agree with TRBD1. V gave up 5 bases and J gave up 4 bases; unmatched junction bases: 9. This CDR3 contains 15 residues. The germline gives CDR1 SNHLY, CDR2 FYNNEI.

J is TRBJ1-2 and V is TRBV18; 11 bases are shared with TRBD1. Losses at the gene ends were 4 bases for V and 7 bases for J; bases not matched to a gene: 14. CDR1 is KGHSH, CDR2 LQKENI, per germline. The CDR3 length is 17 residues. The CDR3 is CASSHNTWTGGEFGYTF. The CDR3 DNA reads TGTGCCAGCTCACATAACACCTGGACAGGGGGCGAGTTTGGCTACACCTTC.